The 3 T cell receptor beta chains below come from one sample, sequenced in a study of cytomegalovirus exposure and HLA in healthy donors. Both 60 Vbeta primers and 13 Jbeta primers went into the PCR. Measured with immunoSEQ multiplex PCR; TCRdb has only the in-frame clones, and not every one. The sample consists of about 100,000 clones, more than 65% of them appearing once. Material for sequencing was PBMCs. The receptors stem from a woman in her fifties or sixties in good health and CMV-seropositive.

The CDR3 spells CASRLDYEQYF. Written as DNA, the CDR3 is TGTGCCAGCAGACTCGACTACGAGCAGTACTTC. The V and J genes are TRBV7-9 and TRBJ2-7; D gene ambiguous. The CDR3 runs 11 residues. V lost 6 bases, J lost 3 bases, and 6 bases lay in between. CDR1 is SEHNR, CDR2 FQNEAQ, per germline (reference sequence).

The V call is TRBV5-6, the J call TRBJ1-2, with 9 bases lining up with TRBD1. CDR3 length equals 13 residues. CDR1 is SGHDT, CDR2 YYEEEE, per germline. Trimming cost V 3 bases and J 4 bases; bases outside gene matches: 1. The chain's CDR3 is CASSSTGGYGYTF. The CDR3 coding sequence is TGTGCCAGCAGCTCGACAGGGGGCTATGGCTACACCTTC.

Concerning this clone itself: Mismatch with germline at one junction end may stem from a read error. The rearrangement links TRBV7-9 to TRBJ1-2; D ambiguous. Germline V gives CDR1 SEHNR, CDR2 FQNEAQ (reference sequence). This CDR3 is built from 12 residues. CDR3 residues: CSSMAEREGYTF. The CDR3 DNA follows: TGTTCCAGCATGGCGGAAAGAGAAGGCTACACCTTC.